The 22 T cell receptor beta chains below come from one sample, sequenced in a study of naive and memory T cell subsets. The beta constant-region primer was an equimolar mix of two oligonucleotides covering TRBC1 and TRBC2. Ligated cDNA was amplified by four rounds of PCR with nested alpha and beta constant-region primers and SP2. TCRdb fed the UMI-ligation and nested PCR reads into MiXCR, producing one record per CDR3 protein. The data contain approximately 4,500 distinct CDR3 sequences, around 5.2% of them seen just once; the ten biggest clones take up 20% to 30%. Sample: effector memory CD8+ T cells from blood. Subset indicated: effector memory, CD45RA- CD27-. The receptors come from a human donor in good health.

This clonotype came up many times. The chain couples TRBV6-4 to TRBJ2-1; TRBD2 matches 8 bases. Germline trimming cut 2 bases from V and 8 bases from J; bases unmatched to any gene: 5. This CDR3 contains 14 residues. Germline V gives CDR1 MRHNA, CDR2 SNTAGT. CDR3: CASSDRAGVHEQFF. The CDR3 DNA reads as TGTGCCAGCAGTGACCGAGCGGGAGTCCATGAGCAGTTCTTC.

This clonotype came up many times. V and J are TRBV7-8 and TRBJ1-5; 7 positions match TRBD1. J was trimmed by 0 bases and V by 4 bases; bases with no gene match: 6. The CDR3 spans 16 residues. Germline V gene data show CDR1 as SGHVS and CDR2 as FQNEAQ. The CDR3 DNA reads TGTGCCAGCAGCTCACGGGACAGCCATAGCAATCAGCCCCAGCATTTT. This codes for CASSSRDSHSNQPQHF.

This clonotype showed up many times. The CDR3 sequence is CSARDYDSYGYTF. The CDR3 DNA is TGCAGTGCTAGAGACTACGACAGCTATGGCTACACCTTC. The chain recombines TRBV20-1 with TRBJ1-2; maybe TRBD1 (5 bases). There are 13 residues in the CDR3. The V gene's germline CDR1 is DFQATT and CDR2 SNEGSKA (reference sequence). The V and J ends lost 0 bases and 4 bases respectively, with 9 bases between them.

Sample share makes this clonotype medium-sized. The V gene is TRBV27, the J gene TRBJ2-3; no clear D. Germline CDR1 and CDR2: MNHEY and SMNVEV (reference sequence). The CDR3 has 13 amino acids. Trimming removed 10 bases from V and 0 bases from J, with 11 bases in between. CDR3 loop: CATKTTSTDTQYF. The CDR3 DNA reads TGTGCCACCAAAACCACTAGCACAGATACGCAGTATTTT.

At least ten counts were recorded for this clonotype. The chain combines TRBV6-5 with TRBJ2-2; 13 bases align to TRBD2. The J segment lost 0 bases and the V segment lost 10 bases, leaving 5 bases of the junction unmatched. The CDR3 extends over 16 amino acids. Germline loops: CDR1 MNHEY, CDR2 SVGAGI. CDR3 amino acids: CATGLAGDSNTGELFF. CDR3 sequence (DNA): TGTGCCACCGGACTAGCGGGAGATTCGAACACCGGGGAGCTGTTTTTT.

The sample holds a few counts of this clonotype. The rearrangement links TRBV6-6 to TRBJ2-7; no clear D gene. Deletions cut 4 bases from V and 0 bases from J, with 10 bases between. Germline V gene sequence: CDR1 MNHNY, CDR2 SVGAGI (reference sequence). CDR3 size: 14 residues. CDR3 nucleotide sequence: TGTGCCAGCAGTTTTCTGGACGGCTCCTACGAGCAGTACTTC. It yields the protein CASSFLDGSYEQYF.

This clonotype came up many times. This chain connects TRBV6-6 to TRBJ1-1; D not resolved. V was cut by 5 bases and J by 0 bases, with 10 bases left in between. CDR3 size: 14 residues. In germline, CDR1 is MNHNY, CDR2 SVGAGI (reference sequence). Written as DNA, the CDR3 is TGTGCCAGCAGTCCGGCGGAGATGAACACTGAAGCTTTCTTT. Its protein is CASSPAEMNTEAFF.

V and J are TRBV9 and TRBJ2-1; D remains ambiguous. The CDR3 extends over 13 amino acids. The V gene lost 4 bases and the J gene lost 1 base, with 6 bases spanning the gap. Per the germline V gene, CDR1 is SGDLS and CDR2 is YYNGEE. The CDR3 loop is CASSRPSYNEQFF. The CDR3 coding sequence is TGTGCCAGCAGCAGACCGTCCTACAATGAGCAGTTCTTC.

The CDR3 protein is CASSLVDRGVHGYTF. The CDR3 DNA reads as TGTGCCAGCAGCTTAGTGGACAGGGGCGTCCATGGCTACACCTTC. This sequence joins TRBV7-2 and TRBJ1-2; TRBD1 agrees at 9 bases. With 1 base clipped from V and 6 bases from J, the junction kept 6 bases outside the gene matches. This CDR3 region has 15 residues. Germline CDR1 and CDR2: SGHTA and FQGNSA.

This clonotype came up many times. The J gene is TRBJ2-1, the V gene TRBV27; D is perhaps TRBD1 (5 bases). This CDR3 comprises 13 residues. V gave up 3 bases and J gave up 4 bases, with 7 bases separating them. The germline gives CDR1 MNHEY, CDR2 SMNVEV (reference sequence). The CDR3 here is CASSLAGYNEQFF. The CDR3 DNA follows: TGTGCCAGCAGTTTGGCAGGGTACAATGAGCAGTTCTTC.

V is TRBV28 and J is TRBJ1-3; no firm D call. CDR3 length equals 13 residues. Between the trimmed V and J ends, which lost 8 bases and 4 bases, there was a span of 12 bases. The germline V gene has CDR1 MDHEN and CDR2 SYDVKM. CDR3 DNA sequence: TGTGCCAGCGCCCGAACAACCGGAAACACCATATATTTT. Its translation is CASARTTGNTIYF.

In this sample, this clonotype turned up many times. Written as DNA, the CDR3 is TGTGCCAGCAGTGAGGAGGACAGGGGGAGTAATGAGCAGTTCTTC. This codes for CASSEEDRGSNEQFF. The rearrangement uses TRBV6-4 and TRBJ2-1, with 10 bases lining up with TRBD1. The V segment lost 3 bases and the J segment 7 bases; nucleotides outside the gene matches: 6. This CDR3 region has 15 residues. Germline values: CDR1 MRHNA, CDR2 SNTAGT.

This clonotype was detected ten times or more. The chain employs TRBV20-1 and TRBJ1-6; TRBD1 aligns across 9 bases. This CDR3 has 14 residues. Germline V gene lookup returns CDR1 DFQATT and CDR2 SNEGSKA (reference sequence). The J segment lost 9 bases and the V segment lost 7 bases, leaving 10 bases of the junction unmatched. The CDR3 region is CSVGIGQGSSPLHF. DNA for the CDR3: TGCAGTGTTGGAATTGGACAGGGGAGTTCACCCCTCCACTTT.

V is TRBV27 and J is TRBJ1-1; unclear D gene. This CDR3 is built from 16 residues. V was clipped by 3 bases and J by 1 base, with 15 bases between them. The V gene's germline CDR1 is MNHEY and CDR2 SMNVEV (reference sequence). The DNA of the CDR3 is TGTGCCAGCAGTTTTTACTTACGAGGTCAGAACACTGAAGCTTTCTTT. Encoded protein: CASSFYLRGQNTEAFF.

This clonotype was seen repeatedly, ten times or more. V gene TRBV28 combines with J gene TRBJ2-1; TRBD2 matches 11 bases. Per germline, CDR1 MDHEN and CDR2 SYDVKM. V dropped 2 bases and J dropped 7; count of bases not matched to a gene: 4. This CDR3 has 15 residues. CDR3: CASSLGSGGGNEQFF. The CDR3 region has the DNA TGTGCCAGCAGTTTAGGTAGCGGGGGGGGGAATGAGCAGTTCTTC.

This clonotype was detected a few times. The rearrangement links TRBV6-4 to TRBJ1-1, with 8 bases fitting TRBD1. The CDR3 totals 13 residues. V dropped 7 bases and J dropped 1; count of bases not matched to a gene: 2. Per germline, CDR1 MRHNA and CDR2 SNTAGT. CDR3 region: CASKDRENTEAFF. DNA for the CDR3: TGTGCCAGCAAGGACAGGGAGAACACTGAAGCTTTCTTT.

The table lists this clonotype with many counts. This chain uses TRBV6-2 or TRBV6-3 with TRBJ2-1, with D maybe TRBD2 (5 bases). Germline V gives CDR1 MNHEY, CDR2 SVGEGT. The germline V and J ends were trimmed by 2 bases and 6 bases, with 5 bases remaining between them. This CDR3 spans 12 amino acids. The DNA of the CDR3 is TGTGCCAGCAGTTACCTAGCCAATGAGCAGTTCTTC. It yields the protein CASSYLANEQFF.

On this clonotype: Here the CDR3 omits its conserved ending phenylalanine or tryptophan, so a read error is the likely source. The CDR3 region is CASSQASEETQYL. The DNA of the CDR3 is TGTGCCAGCAGCCAAGCTAGTGAGGAGACCCAGTACCTC. The chain employs TRBV3-1 and TRBJ2-5; D ambiguous. The germline gives CDR1 LGHDT, CDR2 YNNKEL (reference sequence). V shed 1 base and J shed 5 bases, with 8 bases lying between them. CDR3 size: 13 residues.

This clonotype is medium-sized. The gene calls are TRBV20-1 and TRBJ1-1, with no clear D. The CDR3 has 12 residues. V lost 3 bases, J lost 4 bases, and 9 bases lay in between. Germline CDR1 reads DFQATT; CDR2 reads SNEGSKA (reference sequence). This CDR3 is CSASEKPTEAFF. As DNA, the CDR3 is TGCAGTGCTAGTGAAAAGCCCACTGAAGCTTTCTTT.

Many counts were recorded for this clonotype. This chain uses TRBV6-2 or TRBV6-3 with TRBJ1-5; possible D gene TRBD1, 5 bases. The CDR3 covers 16 residues. The ends were cut back, 10 bases at V and 1 base at J, with 20 bases in the middle. Germline V gene lookup returns CDR1 MNHEY and CDR2 SVGEGT. The CDR3 loop reads CATNPTAEPSNQPQHF. CDR3 sequence (DNA): TGTGCCACCAACCCGACAGCAGAACCAAGCAATCAGCCCCAGCATTTT.

This clonotype has at least ten counts. Compared with germline, one end of the junction differs, possibly owing to a read error. This chain links TRBV12-3 or TRBV12-4 with TRBJ1-2; D is unclear. The CDR3 is 11 residues long. The CDR3 DNA follows: TGTGCCAGCAGTTCCCCCCTGGTCTCCTCCTTC. Translating it yields CASSSPLVSSF.

This clonotype was seen many times. The V call is TRBV4-3, the J call TRBJ2-1, with 14 bases identical to TRBD2. V lost 4 bases and J lost 3; bases outside the gene matches: 2. The CDR3 sequence is 16 residues long. Germline CDR1 LGHNA, CDR2 YSLEER. CDR3 region: CASSLGTSGSYNEQFF. CDR3 nucleotide sequence: TGCGCCAGCAGCCTTGGGACTAGCGGGAGCTACAATGAGCAGTTCTTC.